Listed here are 29 T cell receptor beta chains from one sample, sequenced in a study of T cells in Graves' hyperthyroidism and ophthalmopathy (dated by TCRdb to about 2019). To prepare the library, multiplex PCR was applied. Data came from an Illumina HiSeq 2000. The TCR beta CDR3 regions were amplified from RNA transcripts. A first-round RT-PCR of the TCR CDR3 used the HTBI primer set with the Qiagen OneStep RT-PCR kit. TCRdb reworked the public reads: Q25 trimming with fastp, MiXCR clone assembly, productive beta chains retained. Every entry covers one CDR3 protein and lists the most common genes and DNA from its rows. In this sample the table shows 450,000 to 500,000 distinct CDR3 sequences, less than 25% of which occur a single time. Under 55% of the sample is held by the ten biggest clonotypes. Sequencing was done on a sample of blood. The receptors were sampled from a woman in her 70s with Graves' ophthalmopathy.

This clonotype was counted a few times. The chain is built from TRBV6-2 or TRBV6-3 and TRBJ2-7; possibly TRBD1 or TRBD2 for D (5 bases each). The CDR3 sequence is 16 residues long. V gave up 2 bases and J gave up 3 bases, with 17 bases separating them. The germline CDR1 and CDR2 sequences are MNHEY and SVGEGT. CDR3 bases: TGTGCCAGCAGTTACGATTCAGGGCGGGTGAGCTACGAGCAGTACTTC. Translating it yields CASSYDSGRVSYEQYF.

J is TRBJ2-7 and V is TRBV20-1, with D perhaps matching TRBD2 (6 bases). Trimming took 0 bases from V and 4 from J, leaving 16 bases between them. This CDR3 is built from 15 residues. Per the germline V gene, CDR1 is DFQATT and CDR2 is SNEGSKA (reference sequence). The CDR3 region has the DNA TGCAGTGCTAGAGATGGCGGGGTGGCCGTTTACGAGCAGTACTTC. This sequence encodes CSARDGGVAVYEQYF.

The J gene is TRBJ2-3, the V gene TRBV30; D is tentatively TRBD1 or TRBD2 (5 bases each). This CDR3 region has 14 residues. V lost 4 bases and J lost 2, with 13 bases in between. Per the germline V gene, CDR1 is GTSNPN and CDR2 is SVGIG (reference sequence). The CDR3 region has the DNA TGTGCCTGGACGAGGGACCTTAACACAGATACGCAGTATTTT. This codes for CAWTRDLNTDTQYF.

The chain employs TRBV29-1 and TRBJ1-2, with unresolved D. Between the trimmed V and J ends, which lost 2 bases and 6 bases, there was a span of 10 bases. Germline CDR1 reads SQVTM; CDR2 reads ANQGSEA. This CDR3 has 12 amino acids. For the CDR3, the DNA is TGCAGCGTTGAACTCGGGCGCCATGGCTACACCTTC. Amino acids: CSVELGRHGYTF.

This chain joins TRBV12-3 or TRBV12-4 and TRBJ2-1; TRBD2 might be the D (5 bases). Trimming took 2 bases from V and 9 from J, leaving 11 bases between them. This CDR3 has 13 residues. The CDR3 loop reads CASSLSSVSEQFF. The CDR3 DNA follows: TGTGCCAGCAGTTTAAGTAGCGTAAGTGAGCAGTTCTTC.

This clonotype was seen repeatedly, ten times or more. The rearrangement uses TRBV11-1 and TRBJ2-1, with 14 bases identical to TRBD2. The germline CDR1 and CDR2 sequences are SGHAT and FQDESV (reference sequence). The CDR3 loop spans 16 amino acids. V lost 5 bases, J lost 9 bases, and 9 bases stayed unmatched. In nucleotides, the CDR3 is TGTGCCAGCAGCCCCAGGGGACTAGCGGGAGTGGGTGAGCAGTTCTTC. The encoded protein is CASSPRGLAGVGEQFF.

This clonotype was observed a few times. V and J are TRBV2 and TRBJ2-5; no firm D call. CDR1 is SNHLY and CDR2 is FYNNEI in the germline V gene. V shed 7 bases and J shed 6 bases, with 18 bases lying between them. The CDR3 consists of 14 residues. CDR3 nucleotide sequence: TGTGCCAGCATGGGTGGCTTTGCAGAAAAGACCCAGTACTTC. This sequence encodes CASMGGFAEKTQYF. Complete variable domain (other parts from reference TRBV2 and TRBJ2-5): EPEVTQTPSHQVTQMGQEVILRCVPISNHLYFYWYRQILGQKVEFLVSFYNNEISEKSEIFDDQFSVERPDGSNFTLKIRSTKLEDSAMYFCASMGGFAEKTQYFGPGTRLLVL.

The J gene is TRBJ2-7, the V gene TRBV2; 14 nucleotides match TRBD2. TRBJ2-1 explains the end of the DNA better; the J call may be wrong. Germline values: CDR1 SNHLY, CDR2 FYNNEI. The CDR3 spans 17 residues. For the CDR3, the DNA is TGTGCCAGCAGTGAAGAGCGACTAGCGGGAGGGCCTAGCGAGCAGTTCTTC. This codes for CASSEERLAGGPSEQFF.

V is TRBV5-1 and J is TRBJ2-1; D is ambiguous. Trimming took off 4 bases at V and 5 bases at J, with 10 bases between the two ends. The length of the CDR3 is 13 residues. The germline CDR1 and CDR2 sequences are SGHRS and YFSETQ. The CDR3 reads CASSPGGDNEQFF. The CDR3 nucleotides are TGCGCCAGCAGCCCCGGTGGGGACAATGAGCAGTTCTTC.

CDR3 residues: CASSLDPPTNEQFF. The CDR3 nucleotides are TGTGCCAGCAGCTTAGATCCCCCAACCAATGAGCAGTTCTTC. The chain couples TRBV7-2 to TRBJ2-1; no clear D. Germline CDR1 SGHTA, CDR2 FQGNSA. This CDR3 is 14 amino acids long. V dropped 1 base and J dropped 6 bases, with 10 bases sitting between them.

The V call is TRBV7-8, the J call TRBJ2-7, with D hard to call. This CDR3 has 14 residues. Germline values: CDR1 SGHVS, CDR2 FQNEAQ. V lost 3 bases to trimming and J lost 3 bases, with 12 bases between them. CDR3 protein: CASSFSSGFYEQYF. CDR3 in DNA: TGTGCCAGCAGCTTTTCATCAGGTTTCTACGAGCAGTACTTC.

The gene calls are TRBV12-3 or TRBV12-4 and TRBJ2-1; maybe TRBD1 (6 bases). The CDR3 runs to 15 residues. V was trimmed by 4 bases and J by 6 bases, leaving 16 bases between them. The CDR3 loop reads CASSSPHTGLNEQFF. The CDR3, as DNA: TGTGCCAGCAGTTCGCCTCACACAGGGCTCAATGAGCAGTTCTTC.

Ten or more counts support this clonotype. The CDR3 nucleotides read TGTGCCAGCAGCTTCGGGGTCCTTGAAGCTTTCTTT. It translates to CASSFGVLEAFF. The chain links TRBV11-2 to TRBJ1-1; D remains ambiguous. The CDR3 length is 12 residues. The germline CDR1 and CDR2 sequences are SGHAT and FQNNGV. Trimming cost V 3 bases and J 7 bases, with 9 bases left between them. Full variable domain (missing parts from reference TRBV11-2 and TRBJ1-1): EAGVAQSPRYKIIEKRQSVAFWCNPISGHATLYWYQQILGQGPKLLIQFQNNGVVDDSQLPKDRFSAERLKGVDSTLKIQPAKLEDSAVYLCASSFGVLEAFFGQGTRLTVV.

V is TRBV28 and J is TRBJ1-2; D not certain. Trimming took 6 bases from V and 2 from J, leaving 13 bases between them. The CDR3 has 14 residues. Looked up from germline, CDR1 is MDHEN and CDR2 is SYDVKM. CDR3 region: CASSRGTGNYGYTF. In nucleotides, the CDR3 is TGTGCCAGCAGCCGGGGTACGGGGAACTATGGCTACACCTTC.

A word on this clonotype: One end of the junction fails to match germline, which may point to a read error. The chain carries TRBV7-8 and TRBJ2-5, with TRBD2 matching over 7 bases. Looked up from germline, CDR1 is SGHVS and CDR2 is FQNEAQ. There are 15 residues in the CDR3. CDR3 nucleotides: TGCGCCAGCAGCCCAGGGACTATCGCGGGCAAGACCCAGTACTTC. Protein sequence: CASSPGTIAGKTQYF.

The chain is built from TRBV12-3 or TRBV12-4 and TRBJ1-6; D ambiguous. The V end was cut by 2 bases, the J end by 8 bases, with 10 bases between. The CDR3 sequence is 14 residues long. CDR3 amino acids: CASSLSHGYSPLHF. The CDR3 region has the DNA TGTGCCAGCAGTTTAAGCCATGGGTATTCACCCCTCCACTTT.

This clonotype was observed at least ten times. The chain couples TRBV29-1 to TRBJ1-1; unclear D gene. The CDR3 has 11 residues. V was trimmed by 7 bases and J by 6 bases, leaving 12 bases between them. Looked up from germline, CDR1 is SQVTM and CDR2 is ANQGSEA. The CDR3 loop is CSAIRFAEAFF. The DNA of the CDR3 is TGCAGCGCCATACGGTTTGCTGAAGCTTTCTTT.

This clonotype was recorded at least ten times. The V call is TRBV12-3 or TRBV12-4, the J call TRBJ1-1; maybe TRBD1 (5 bases). Between the trimmed V and J ends, which lost 3 bases and 10 bases, there was a span of 18 bases. The CDR3 sequence is 14 residues long. The CDR3 region has the DNA TGTGCCAGCAGTTTGAGGATCCCCCAGGGTAGAGCTTTCTTT. Amino acid sequence: CASSLRIPQGRAFF.

The V and J genes are TRBV4-3 and TRBJ2-1, with D possibly being TRBD2 (5 bases). CDR3 size: 15 residues. V lost 0 bases and J lost 6, with 12 bases in between. The germline CDR1 and CDR2 sequences are LGHNA and YSLEER. The CDR3 nucleotides are TGCGCCAGCAGCCAAGATCTTCCTCGGGGCAATGAGCAGTTCTTC. Translating it yields CASSQDLPRGNEQFF.

The CDR3 region is CASSHPRGEAFF. CDR3 nucleotides: TGTGCCAGCAGCCACCCACGGGGTGAAGCTTTCTTT. The chain employs TRBV6-2 or TRBV6-3 and TRBJ1-1; D is ambiguous. Per germline, CDR1 MNHEY and CDR2 SVGEGT. The CDR3 runs to 12 residues. V was shortened by 6 bases and J by 7 bases, with 12 bases between the two germline ends.

This clonotype was picked up many times. CDR3 DNA sequence: TGTGCCAGCAGCTTATCTAGCGGGGATACGCAGTATTTT. It specifies CASSLSSGDTQYF. The rearrangement joins TRBV7-9 to TRBJ2-3; 8 bases agree with TRBD2. Germline V gene data show CDR1 as SEHNR and CDR2 as FQNEAQ (reference sequence). This CDR3 has 13 residues. The V and J ends lost 2 bases and 6 bases, in that order; junction bases with no gene match: 1.

This clonotype occurred many times. The rearrangement joins TRBV6-2 or TRBV6-3 to TRBJ2-1; a possible D gene is TRBD2 (6 bases). V lost 0 bases and J 4 bases, leaving 16 bases between the germline ends. Germline CDR1 reads MNHEY; CDR2 reads SVGEGT. CDR3 length: 17 amino acids. The CDR3 loop is CASSYSVTSFRYNEQFF. For the CDR3, the DNA is TGTGCCAGCAGTTACTCGGTGACTAGTTTCCGATACAATGAGCAGTTCTTC.

This clonotype has a handful of counts. The J gene is TRBJ2-1, the V gene TRBV24-1; D remains ambiguous. Germline V gene lookup returns CDR1 KGHDR and CDR2 SFDVKD. The germline V and J ends were trimmed by 1 base and 7 bases, with 10 bases remaining between them. CDR3 length: 14 residues. CDR3 in DNA: TGTGCCACCAGTGATTTCCCGGCGGAGAATGAGCAGTTCTTC. It encodes CATSDFPAENEQFF.

This clonotype was detected ten times or more. The CDR3 here is CASSYDGGTGYTF. The DNA of the CDR3 is TGTGCCAGCAGTTACGATGGGGGTACTGGCTACACCTTC. The V call is TRBV6-6, the J call TRBJ1-2, with D possibly matching TRBD1 (5 bases). This CDR3 contains 13 residues. In germline, CDR1 is MNHNY, CDR2 SVGAGI (reference sequence). V was cut by 2 bases and J by 7 bases, with 11 bases left in between.

This clonotype was seen only a few times. The rearrangement joins TRBV28 to TRBJ2-1; 8 bases fit TRBD2. Per the germline V gene, CDR1 is MDHEN and CDR2 is SYDVKM. This CDR3 is built from 14 residues. V was clipped by 5 bases and J by 7 bases; unmatched bases: 7. The CDR3 reads CASSITSGQNEQFF. The CDR3 DNA is TGTGCCAGCAGTATAACTAGCGGACAGAATGAGCAGTTCTTC.

The table lists this clonotype with a few counts. This rearrangement joins TRBV18 to TRBJ2-7, with 8 positions matching TRBD1. V was clipped by 5 bases and J by 3 bases; unmatched bases: 6. Germline assignment: CDR1 KGHSH and CDR2 LQKENI. The CDR3 runs 14 residues. As DNA, the CDR3 is TGTGCCAGCTCAGAGGGACAGGTACACTACGAGCAGTACTTC. It yields the protein CASSEGQVHYEQYF.

This clonotype was seen ten or more times. The V gene is TRBV7-2, the J gene TRBJ2-3, with TRBD1 identical over 10 bases. With V trimmed by 4 bases and J by 5 bases, 12 bases remained unmatched. Looked up from germline, CDR1 is SGHTA and CDR2 is FQGNSA. The CDR3 runs 17 residues. CDR3 sequence (DNA): TGTGCCAGCAGCTCCGCGGCCGGACAGGGGGGACGAGATACGCAGTATTTT. The encoded protein is CASSSAAGQGGRDTQYF.

In this sample, this clonotype turned up many times. This chain joins TRBV27 and TRBJ1-1; the match to TRBD1 covers 11 bases. Germline CDR1 MNHEY, CDR2 SMNVEV (reference sequence). The V gene end was trimmed by 4 bases and the J gene end by 4 bases; junction bases not matched to a gene: 14. The CDR3 has 18 residues. The CDR3 nucleotides read TGTGCCAGCAGTTCGTTCCCTGGACAGGGGGCGAGGGGCACTGAAGCTTTCTTT. The encoded protein is CASSSFPGQGARGTEAFF.

This clonotype was counted a few times. V is TRBV20-1 and J is TRBJ2-7; 9 nucleotides align to TRBD2. There are 15 residues in the CDR3. Germline V gene lookup returns CDR1 DFQATT and CDR2 SNEGSKA (reference sequence). The junction had 8 bases not matched to a gene; V was cut back by 1 base and J by 4 bases. Here the CDR3 reads CSARASGDDLYEQYF. The CDR3 DNA reads TGCAGTGCTAGAGCTAGCGGGGACGACCTATACGAGCAGTACTTC.